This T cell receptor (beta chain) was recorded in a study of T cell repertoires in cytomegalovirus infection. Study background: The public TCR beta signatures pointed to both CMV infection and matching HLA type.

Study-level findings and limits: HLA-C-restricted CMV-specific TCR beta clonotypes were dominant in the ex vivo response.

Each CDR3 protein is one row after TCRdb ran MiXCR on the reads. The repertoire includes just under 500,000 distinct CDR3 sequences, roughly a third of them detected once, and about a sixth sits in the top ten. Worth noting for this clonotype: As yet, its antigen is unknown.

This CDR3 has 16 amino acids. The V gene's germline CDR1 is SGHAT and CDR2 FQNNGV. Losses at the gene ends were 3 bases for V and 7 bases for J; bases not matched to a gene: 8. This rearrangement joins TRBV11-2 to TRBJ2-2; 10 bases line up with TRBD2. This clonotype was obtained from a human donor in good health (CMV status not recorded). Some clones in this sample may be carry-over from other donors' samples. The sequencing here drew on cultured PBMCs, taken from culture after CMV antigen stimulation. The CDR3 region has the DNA TGTGCCAGCAGCTTCCGACTAGCGGGCAACTTCGGGGAGCTGTTTTTT. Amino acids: CASSFRLAGNFGELFF.